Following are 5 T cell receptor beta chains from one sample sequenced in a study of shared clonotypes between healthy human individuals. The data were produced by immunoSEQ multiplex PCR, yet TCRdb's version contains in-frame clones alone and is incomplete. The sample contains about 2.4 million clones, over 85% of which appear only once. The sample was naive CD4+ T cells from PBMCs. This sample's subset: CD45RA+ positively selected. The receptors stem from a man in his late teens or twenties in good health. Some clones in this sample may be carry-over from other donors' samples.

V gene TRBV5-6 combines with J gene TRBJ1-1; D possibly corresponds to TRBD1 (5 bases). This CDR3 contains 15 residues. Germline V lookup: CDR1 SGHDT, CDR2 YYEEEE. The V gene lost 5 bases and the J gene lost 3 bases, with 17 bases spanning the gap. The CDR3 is CASSHSAGADTEAFF. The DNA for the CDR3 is TGTGCCAGCAGTCATTCCGCCGGGGCCGACACTGAAGCTTTCTTT. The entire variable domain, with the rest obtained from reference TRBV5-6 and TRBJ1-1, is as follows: DAGVTQSPTHLIKTRGQQVTLRCSPKSGHDTVSWYQQALGQGPQFIFQYYEEEERQRGNFPDRFSGHQFPNYSSELNVNALLLGDSALYLCASSHSAGADTEAFFGQGTRLTVV.

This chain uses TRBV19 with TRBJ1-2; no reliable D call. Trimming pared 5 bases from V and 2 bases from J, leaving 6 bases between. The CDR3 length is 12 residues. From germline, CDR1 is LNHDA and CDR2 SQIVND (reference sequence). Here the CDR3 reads CASSWRNYGYTF. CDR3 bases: TGTGCCAGTAGTTGGCGCAACTATGGCTACACCTTC.

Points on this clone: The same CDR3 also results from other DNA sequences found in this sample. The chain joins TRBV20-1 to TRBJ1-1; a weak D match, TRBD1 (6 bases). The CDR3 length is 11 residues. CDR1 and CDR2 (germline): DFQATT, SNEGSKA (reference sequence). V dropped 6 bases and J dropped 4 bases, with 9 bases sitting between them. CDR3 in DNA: TGCAGTGCCCCAGGGGTCACTGAAGCTTTCTTT. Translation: CSAPGVTEAFF.

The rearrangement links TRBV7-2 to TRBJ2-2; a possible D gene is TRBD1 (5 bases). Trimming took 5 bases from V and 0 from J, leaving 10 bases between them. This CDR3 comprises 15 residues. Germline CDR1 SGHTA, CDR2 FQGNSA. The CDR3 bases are TGTGCCAGCAGCCCCAGACAGACGAACACCGGGGAGCTGTTTTTT. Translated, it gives CASSPRQTNTGELFF.

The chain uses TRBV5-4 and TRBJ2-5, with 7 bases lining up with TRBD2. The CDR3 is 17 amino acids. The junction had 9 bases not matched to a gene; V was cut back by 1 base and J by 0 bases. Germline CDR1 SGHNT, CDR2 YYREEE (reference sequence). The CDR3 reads CASSLNGGGRYQETQYF. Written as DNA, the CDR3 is TGTGCCAGCAGCTTGAACGGCGGGGGTCGATACCAAGAGACCCAGTACTTC. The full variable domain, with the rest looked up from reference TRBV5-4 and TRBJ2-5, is ETGVTQSPTHLIKTRGQQVTLRCSSQSGHNTVSWYQQALGQGPQFIFQYYREEENGRGNFPPRFSGLQFPNYSSELNVNALELDDSALYLCASSLNGGGRYQETQYFGPGTRLLVL.